These T cell receptor beta chains were read from a single sample in a study of cytomegalovirus exposure and HLA in healthy donors. Measured with immunoSEQ multiplex PCR; TCRdb has only the in-frame clones, and not every one. The sample records approximately 150,000 clones, around 85% being singletons. The sequenced material came from PBMCs. The origin of the receptors is a man aged 30 to 45 in good health and CMV-seropositive. Both conserved end residues are part of each CDR3. A D gene is named only where the DNA matches it firmly. A row's size may be missing; if present it is once, few, many or a size class.

j_call v_call d_call clone_size cdr3_nt cdr3_aa
TRBJ1-2 TRBV6-6 NA NA TGTGCCAGCAGTTACTCGGAGGGGCCCCTCGGCCTAGGAACCTTC CASSYSEGPLGLGTF
TRBJ2-1 TRBV7-3 TRBD2 NA TGTGCCAGCAGCCCCAGGACTAGCGTGTACAATGAGCAGTTCTTC CASSPRTSVYNEQFF
TRBJ2-2 TRBV20-1 NA NA TGCAGTGCTAGAGTTAGGGAGCTGTTTTTT CSARVRELFF
TRBJ1-1 TRBV9 TRBD1 NA TGTGCCAGCAGCGTGGGGGACAGATTCACTGAAGCTTTCTTT CASSVGDRFTEAFF
TRBJ1-4 TRBV6-6 NA NA TGTGCCAGCAGTTTGACAGCAACTAATGAAAAACTGTTTTTT CASSLTATNEKLFF
TRBJ1-1 TRBV18 NA NA TGTGCCAGCTCACCTAATCGGGAAGCTTTCTTT CASSPNREAFF
TRBJ2-3 TRBV11-2 NA NA TGTGCCAGCAGCCTAAGCCTAGCGTATAGCGGAGATACGCAGTATTTT CASSLSLAYSGDTQYF
TRBJ1-2 TRBV4-2 NA NA TGTGCCAGCAGCCCGGGGCGGGGGGCGTTCTATGGCTACACCTTC CASSPGRGAFYGYTF
TRBJ2-7 TRBV30 TRBD2 NA TGTGCCTGGAATAGGCGGGGGGATTACGAGCAGTACTTC CAWNRRGDYEQYF
TRBJ1-1 TRBV2 TRBD1 NA TGTGCCAGCAGTGCCAGGGGGCACACTGAAGCTTTCTTT CASSARGHTEAFF
TRBJ2-4 TRBV27 TRBD1 NA TGTGCCAGCAGTCCACTGAGGGGGCAGGACATTCAGTACTTC CASSPLRGQDIQYF
TRBJ1-2 TRBV4-3 NA NA TGCGCCAGCAGCCAAGAAAGACAGTTAAACTATGGCTACACCTTC CASSQERQLNYGYTF
TRBJ2-7 TRBV7-9 NA few TGTGCCAGCAGCCCAGGAGTCACTAGCTCCTACGAGCAGTACTTC CASSPGVTSSYEQYF
TRBJ2-2 TRBV5-1 TRBD1 NA TGCGCCAGCAGCTTGACCGGGACAGGGAACACCGGGGAGCTGTTTTTT CASSLTGTGNTGELFF
TRBJ2-3 TRBV11-2 NA NA TGTGCCAGCAGCTTAGCCAGGGGATTCACAGATACGCAGTATTTT CASSLARGFTDTQYF
TRBJ1-5 TRBV19 NA NA TGTGCCAGTAGTAGGGGAGGGGCGGTGTTTCGTCAGCCCCAGCATTTT CASSRGGAVFRQPQHF
TRBJ2-7 TRBV25-1 TRBD1 NA TGTGCCAGCAGTGGTCGGAGGACAGGCGAGCAGTACTTC CASSGRRTGEQYF
TRBJ2-7 TRBV7-6 TRBD1 NA TGTGCCAGCAGCCCGGGACAGGGAGGGTCCTACGAGCAGTACTTC CASSPGQGGSYEQYF
TRBJ1-5 TRBV7-8 NA NA TGTGCCAGCAGCCCCTTTGAAGGGGCCTTCAATCAGCCCCAGCATTTT CASSPFEGAFNQPQHF
TRBJ2-7 TRBV7-2 TRBD2 NA TGTGCCAGCAGCCCCAATCGGGGGGGGGCCTACGAGCAGTACTTC CASSPNRGGAYEQYF
TRBJ1-4 TRBV7-9 TRBD1 NA TGTGCCAGCAGCTTAATCGGACAGGGAGGGAAGGCTAATGAAAAACTGTTTTTT CASSLIGQGGKANEKLFF
TRBJ2-3 TRBV9 TRBD2 NA TGTGCCAGCAGCGTCCGCGGGGGGGCCCAGTATTTT CASSVRGGAQYF
TRBJ2-3 TRBV5-8 NA NA TGTGCCAGCAGCTTGGTGGTAGGGGTACCCGATACGCAGTATTTT CASSLVVGVPDTQYF
TRBJ2-3 TRBV7-3 TRBD1 once TGTGCCAGCAGCTCGACAGGGCCCGATACGCAGTATTTT CASSSTGPDTQYF
TRBJ2-7 TRBV27 TRBD2 once TGTGCCAGCAGTTTACGGCCCCCTCTCGGCGGGGGGCGATACGAGCAGTACTTC CASSLRPPLGGGRYEQYF
TRBJ2-3 TRBV5-1 TRBD2 NA TGCGCCAGCAGCTGGGAGGGAACAGATACGCAGTATTTT CASSWEGTDTQYF
TRBJ1-3 TRBV6-1 NA few TGTGCCAGCAGTGAAGGCAGGCCGTCTGGAAACACCATATATTTT CASSEGRPSGNTIYF
TRBJ1-5 TRBV27 TRBD1 NA TGTGCCAGCAGGTTAAGGGGACAGGGTCAGCCCCAGCATTTT CASRLRGQGQPQHF
TRBJ1-5 TRBV19 NA NA TGTGCCAGTAGTTATAGTGTTGCGGGGGTCAATCAGCCCCAGCATTTT CASSYSVAGVNQPQHF
TRBJ1-4 TRBV7-9 TRBD1 NA TGTGCCAGCAGCTCGGGACAGGCAACTAATGAAAAACTGTTTTTT CASSSGQATNEKLFF
TRBJ2-3 TRBV29-1 TRBD2 NA TGCAGCGTGATGGGACTAGCGGGGGGAGATACGCAGTATTTT CSVMGLAGGDTQYF
TRBJ1-1 TRBV6-5 NA few TGTGCCAGCAGTTACGGGGCCACTGAAGCTTTCTTT CASSYGATEAFF
TRBJ2-7 TRBV5-4 TRBD1 NA TGTGCCAGCAGCCTGGAGGCCGGGACAGGGAGCTACGAGCAGTACTTC CASSLEAGTGSYEQYF
TRBJ2-1 TRBV2 NA few TGTGCCAGCAGTGCCTACTCTAGCTCCTACAATGAGCAGTTCTTC CASSAYSSSYNEQFF
TRBJ2-7 TRBV18 NA NA TGTGCCAGCTCACCACCAATAAACTACGAGCAGTACTTC CASSPPINYEQYF
TRBJ2-7 TRBV11-1 TRBD1 NA TGTGCCAGCAGCCGGGACAGGGGCCACGAGCAGTACTTC CASSRDRGHEQYF
TRBJ1-2 TRBV9 TRBD1 NA TGTGCCAGCAGCGTCGCCCGACAGGGGGCCTATGGCTACACCTTC CASSVARQGAYGYTF
TRBJ1-1 TRBV4-1 NA NA TGCGCCAGCAGCCTCCGGACTGGGAACACTGAAGCTTTCTTT CASSLRTGNTEAFF
TRBJ2-7 TRBV19 TRBD1 NA TGTGCCAGTGCCGGGACAGGGGTATACGAGCAGTACTTC CASAGTGVYEQYF
TRBJ1-5 TRBV4-3 NA NA TGCGCCAGCAGCCAAGACGGGAGAGGGCACCAGGGGCCCCAGCATTTT CASSQDGRGHQGPQHF
TRBJ2-3 TRBV9 TRBD2 once TGTGCCAGCAGCTTACGGGGGGGCCCCCGCACAGATACGCAGTATTTT CASSLRGGPRTDTQYF
TRBJ2-5 TRBV7-2 TRBD2 NA TGTGCCAGCAGCTTAGTTGGGGGGGAACAAGAGACCCAGTACTTC CASSLVGGEQETQYF
TRBJ2-2 TRBV10-1 TRBD1 NA TGCGCCAGCAGTGGCTCCGGGACAGGGGGCTTCACCGGGGAGCTGTTTTTT CASSGSGTGGFTGELFF
TRBJ2-3 TRBV4-2 TRBD1 NA TGTGCCAGCAGCCAAGTTGGGGCGACAGGGGAAGATACGCAGTATTTT CASSQVGATGEDTQYF
TRBJ2-3 TRBV6-1 NA once TGTGCCAGCAGTGGTAGGGGGGGGCTTACAGATACGCAGTATTTT CASSGRGGLTDTQYF
TRBJ2-3 TRBV14 NA NA TGTGCCAGCAGCCAAGATGGGAGCGTTTCAGATACGCAGTATTTT CASSQDGSVSDTQYF
TRBJ1-2 TRBV5-1 TRBD1 few TGCGCCAGCAGCTTGGGGACAGGGGCATTTAACTATGGCTACACCTTC CASSLGTGAFNYGYTF